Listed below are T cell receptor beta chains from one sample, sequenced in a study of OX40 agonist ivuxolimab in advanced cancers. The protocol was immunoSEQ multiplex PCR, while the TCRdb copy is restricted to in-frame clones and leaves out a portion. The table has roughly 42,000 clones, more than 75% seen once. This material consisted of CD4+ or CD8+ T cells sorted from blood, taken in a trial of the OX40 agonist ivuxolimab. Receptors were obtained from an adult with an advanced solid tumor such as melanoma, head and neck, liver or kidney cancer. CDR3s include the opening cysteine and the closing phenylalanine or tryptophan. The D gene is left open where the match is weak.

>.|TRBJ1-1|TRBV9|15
CASSVSDSRGTEAFF
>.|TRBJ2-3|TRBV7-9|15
CASSLGDSIWDTQYF
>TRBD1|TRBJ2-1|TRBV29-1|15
CSVTGTVDLAPEQFF
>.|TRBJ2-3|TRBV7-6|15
CASTPGDSHTDTQYF
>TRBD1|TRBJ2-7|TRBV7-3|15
CASSLLGQGGYEQYF
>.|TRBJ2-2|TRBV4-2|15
CASSLEGEWVGELFF
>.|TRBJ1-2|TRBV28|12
CAIRTDFYGYTF
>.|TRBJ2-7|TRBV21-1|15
CASRGRTGGGDEQYF
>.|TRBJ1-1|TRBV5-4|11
CASSFGTEAFF
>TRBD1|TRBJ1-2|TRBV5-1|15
CASSLGGQGFYGYTF
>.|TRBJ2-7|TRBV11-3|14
CASSRESQPLEQYF
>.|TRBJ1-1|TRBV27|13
CASSLGGGTEAFF
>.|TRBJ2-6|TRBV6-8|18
CASTLYPGPPSGANVLTF
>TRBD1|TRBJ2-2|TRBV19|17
CASRNDQGASNTGELFF
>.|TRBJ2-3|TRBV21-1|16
CASSFRDQASTDTQYF
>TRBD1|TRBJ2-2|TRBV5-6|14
CASRGQGGTGELFF
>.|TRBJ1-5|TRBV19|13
CASSISLNQPQHF
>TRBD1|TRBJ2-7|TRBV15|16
CATSARRQGAAYEQYF
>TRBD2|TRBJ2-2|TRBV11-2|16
CASSSRLAEDTGELFF
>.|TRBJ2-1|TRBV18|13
CASSPGPYNEQFF
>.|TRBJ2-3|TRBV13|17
CASSPPVGERNTDTQYF
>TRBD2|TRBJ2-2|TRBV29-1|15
CSVATPGLVPGELFF
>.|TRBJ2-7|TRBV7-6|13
CASSHRKTYEQYF
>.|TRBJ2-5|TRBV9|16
CASSVVGISPQETQYF
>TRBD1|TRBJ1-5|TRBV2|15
CASSVAGQGIQPQHF
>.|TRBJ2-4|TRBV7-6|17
CASSLDVSGGAKNIQYF
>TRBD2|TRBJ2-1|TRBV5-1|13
CASSLPGGNEQFF
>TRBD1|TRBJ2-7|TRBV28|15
CASLGTGLPPYEQYF
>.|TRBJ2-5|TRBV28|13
CASSLHGVETQYF
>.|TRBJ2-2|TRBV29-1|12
CSVEGLSAELFF
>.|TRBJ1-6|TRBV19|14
CASIGHSYNSPLHF
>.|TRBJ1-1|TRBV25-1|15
CATSPGVPGNTEAFF
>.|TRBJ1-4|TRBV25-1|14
CASTGTGLEEKLFF
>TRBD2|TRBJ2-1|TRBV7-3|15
CASSLLAGLNNEQFF
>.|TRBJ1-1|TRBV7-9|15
CASSLFPGSLTEAFF
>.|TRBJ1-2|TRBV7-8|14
CASSLAANWNGYTF
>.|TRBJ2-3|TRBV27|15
CASRGVQDSTDTQYF